The 7 T cell receptor beta chains in this list originate from one sample, sequenced in a study of blood T cell repertoires in COVID-19. Libraries were prepared by immunoSEQ multiplex PCR; TCRdb keeps only in-frame clonotypes and omits some of them. The sample yields approximately 300,000 clones, roughly 86% seen once. Sequencing was performed on PBMCs or T cells enriched from blood (not recorded which). These receptors were taken from a woman aged 18-30 years who had recovered from COVID-19.

The chain joins TRBV5-8 to TRBJ2-1; a possible D gene is TRBD1 (7 bases). The CDR3 consists of 19 residues. Per germline, CDR1 SGHTS and CDR2 YDEGEE. Trimming removed 2 bases at V and 4 bases at J, with 25 bases between. The CDR3 protein is CASSFSLAGGRMGYNEQFF. CDR3 in DNA: TGTGCCAGCAGCTTTTCTCTCGCAGGGGGGAGGATGGGATACAATGAGCAGTTCTTC.

This clone showed up just once. J is TRBJ1-1 and V is TRBV5-1, with D perhaps TRBD1 (5 bases). CDR1 and CDR2 from the germline V gene are SGHRS and YFSETQ. V was cut by 1 base and J by 0 bases, with 10 bases left in between. The CDR3 sequence is 15 residues long. This CDR3 is CASSLSGGLNTEAFF. Written as DNA, the CDR3 is TGCGCCAGCAGCTTGTCGGGGGGACTGAACACTGAAGCTTTCTTT. The full variable domain, rest sourced from reference TRBV5-1 and TRBJ1-1, is KAGVTQTPRYLIKTRGQQVTLSCSPISGHRSVSWYQQTPGQGLQFLFEYFSETQRNKGNFPGRFSGRQFSNSRSEMNVSTLELGDSALYLCASSLSGGLNTEAFFGQGTRLTVV.

J is TRBJ2-1 and V is TRBV27; 7 bases align to TRBD2. With V trimmed by 7 bases and J by 0 bases, 12 bases remained unmatched. The length of the CDR3 is 17 residues. The germline V gene encodes CDR1 MNHEY and CDR2 SMNVEV (reference sequence). The CDR3 coding sequence is TGTGCCAGCAAAACCCTCGGTGCGGGAGACTCCTACAATGAGCAGTTCTTC. It yields the protein CASKTLGAGDSYNEQFF.

This chain connects TRBV6-5 to TRBJ2-2, with D perhaps TRBD1 (6 bases). The CDR3 loop spans 14 amino acids. V was cut by 7 bases and J by 3 bases, with 12 bases left in between. The germline CDR1 and CDR2 sequences are MNHEY and SVGAGI. DNA for the CDR3: TGTGCCAGCAAACAGGGACGACACACCGGGGAGCTGTTTTTT. It yields the protein CASKQGRHTGELFF.

This clone was observed a handful of times. J is TRBJ2-5 and V is TRBV6-5, with 10 positions matching TRBD1. V lost 1 base to trimming and J lost 4 bases; unmatched junction nucleotides: 6. Per the germline V gene, CDR1 is MNHEY and CDR2 is SVGAGI. This CDR3 comprises 16 residues. CDR3 in amino acids: CASSYLGTGAGETQYF. CDR3 nucleotides: TGTGCCAGCAGTTACTTGGGGACAGGGGCAGGAGAGACCCAGTACTTC.

This clone was seen ten or more times. The DNA for the CDR3 is TGCAGCGTGTCCCGGGACAGGGGACTAGCGGGGGCCTTTCTTGAGCAGTTCTTC. Translating it yields CSVSRDRGLAGAFLEQFF. This chain connects TRBV29-1 to TRBJ2-1; 14 bases map to TRBD2. Germline CDR1 SQVTM, CDR2 ANQGSEA. The CDR3 length is 18 residues. Trimming at V came to 6 bases and at J to 9 bases, leaving 19 bases not matched to a gene.

The V call is TRBV5-1, the J call TRBJ1-2; D remains ambiguous. Germline V gene data show CDR1 as SGHRS and CDR2 as YFSETQ. Trimming stripped 0 bases from V and 5 bases from J, with 11 bases between. The CDR3 loop spans 14 amino acids. DNA of the CDR3: TGCGCCAGCAGCTTGGAAGCAGCGTCGTATGGCTACACCTTC. Translating gives CASSLEAASYGYTF.